The entry that follows covers one T cell receptor (beta chain) sequence. Its antigen remains unknown. This entry belongs to a study of cytomegalovirus exposure and HLA in healthy donors. The CDR3 sequence is 22 residues long. The PCR contained 60 Vbeta and 13 Jbeta primers. The protocol was immunoSEQ multiplex PCR, while the TCRdb copy is restricted to in-frame clones and leaves out a portion. The top ten clones hold around 4% of a sample with 95,000 to 120,000 clones, 70% to 85% of them seen once. General study findings and limits: It was reported that TCR beta sequences correctly inferred the HLA-A and HLA-B alleles for most subjects.

The chain carries TRBV21-1 and TRBJ2-3; TRBD1, the table's D call, lacks a check against the DNA. TRBV21-1 is termed a pseudogene. This receptor was identified in a woman aged 40 to 55 in good health and CMV-seropositive. What was sequenced was PBMCs. The chain's CDR3 is CASSKVGGFTQRKGQHTDTQYF. For the CDR3, the DNA is TGTGCCAGCAGCAAAGTCGGCGGCTTCACCCAGCGAAAGGGACAGCACACAGATACGCAGTATTTT.